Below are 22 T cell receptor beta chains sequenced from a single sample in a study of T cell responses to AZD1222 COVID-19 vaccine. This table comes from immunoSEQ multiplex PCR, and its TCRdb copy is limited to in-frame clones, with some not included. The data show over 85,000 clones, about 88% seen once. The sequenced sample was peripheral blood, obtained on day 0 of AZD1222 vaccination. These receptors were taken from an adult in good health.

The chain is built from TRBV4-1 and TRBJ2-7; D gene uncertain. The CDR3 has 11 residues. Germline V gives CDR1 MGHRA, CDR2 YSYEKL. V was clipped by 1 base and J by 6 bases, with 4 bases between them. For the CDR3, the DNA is TGCGCCAGCAGCCAAGGACGCGAGCAGTACTTC. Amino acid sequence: CASSQGREQYF.

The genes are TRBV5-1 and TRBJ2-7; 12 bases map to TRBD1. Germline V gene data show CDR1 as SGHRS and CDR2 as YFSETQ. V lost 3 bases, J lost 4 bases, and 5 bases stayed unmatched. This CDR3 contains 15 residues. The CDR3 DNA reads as TGCGCCAGCAGCTGGGGGACAGGGGGCTATTACGAGCAGTACTTC. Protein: CASSWGTGGYYEQYF.

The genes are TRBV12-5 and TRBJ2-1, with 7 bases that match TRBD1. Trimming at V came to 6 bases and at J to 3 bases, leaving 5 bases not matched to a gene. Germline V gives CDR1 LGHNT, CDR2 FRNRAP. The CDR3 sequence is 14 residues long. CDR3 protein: CASGTGQDYNEQFF. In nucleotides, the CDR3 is TGTGCTAGTGGCACTGGACAGGACTACAATGAGCAGTTCTTC.

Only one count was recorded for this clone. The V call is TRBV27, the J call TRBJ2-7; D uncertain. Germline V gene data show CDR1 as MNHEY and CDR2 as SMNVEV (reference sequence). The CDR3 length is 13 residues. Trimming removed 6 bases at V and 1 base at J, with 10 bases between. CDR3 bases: TGTGCCAGCAGCCCACGGGTTTCCTACGAGCAGTACTTC. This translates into CASSPRVSYEQYF.

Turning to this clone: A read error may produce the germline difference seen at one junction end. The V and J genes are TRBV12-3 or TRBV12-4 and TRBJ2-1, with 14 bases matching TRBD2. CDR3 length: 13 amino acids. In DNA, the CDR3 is TGTGCCAGCAGACAGACTAGCGGGGGGGCCCCGATCTTC. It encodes CASRQTSGGAPIF.

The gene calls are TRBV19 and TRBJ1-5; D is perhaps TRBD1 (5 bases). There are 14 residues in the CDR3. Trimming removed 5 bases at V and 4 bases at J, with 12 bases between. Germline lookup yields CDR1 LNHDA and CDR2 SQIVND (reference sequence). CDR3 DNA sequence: TGTGCCAGTAGTGTGGGACCGATAAATCAGCCCCAGCATTTT. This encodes CASSVGPINQPQHF. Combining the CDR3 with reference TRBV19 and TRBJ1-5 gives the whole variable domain DGGITQSPKYLFRKEGQNVTLSCEQNLNHDAMYWYRQDPGQGLRLIYYSQIVNDFQKGDIAEGYSVSREKKESFPLTVTSAQKNPTAFYLCASSVGPINQPQHFGDGTRLSIL.

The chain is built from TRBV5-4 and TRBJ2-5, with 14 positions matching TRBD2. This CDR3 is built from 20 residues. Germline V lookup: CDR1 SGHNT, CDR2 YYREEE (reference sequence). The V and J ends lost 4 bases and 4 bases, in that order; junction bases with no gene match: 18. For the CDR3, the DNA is TGTGCCAGCAGCAGAGCCGGGACTAGCGGGAGAGTCGGCCCCCGAGAGACCCAGTACTTC. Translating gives CASSRAGTSGRVGPRETQYF.

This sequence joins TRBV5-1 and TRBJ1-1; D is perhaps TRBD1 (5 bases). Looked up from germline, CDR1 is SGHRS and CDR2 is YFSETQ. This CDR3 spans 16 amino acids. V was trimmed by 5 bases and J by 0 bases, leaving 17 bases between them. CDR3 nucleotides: TGCGCCAGCAGAAGTCCGGGGGGAATCATGAACACTGAAGCTTTCTTT. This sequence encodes CASRSPGGIMNTEAFF.

CDR3 nucleotides: TGTGCCAGCAGTTACAGGACAGGACCCGCCGCGGCGCGCGAGCAGTTCTTC. It translates to CASSYRTGPAAAREQFF. V usage is TRBV5-6 and J usage is TRBJ2-1, with 7 bases matching TRBD1. J gave up 10 bases and V 5 bases, and 21 bases lay outside the gene matches. The germline gives CDR1 SGHDT, CDR2 YYEEEE. The CDR3 is 17 amino acids. The full variable domain, completed using reference TRBV5-6 and TRBJ2-1, is DAGVTQSPTHLIKTRGQQVTLRCSPKSGHDTVSWYQQALGQGPQFIFQYYEEEERQRGNFPDRFSGHQFPNYSSELNVNALLLGDSALYLCASSYRTGPAAAREQFFGPGTRLTVL.

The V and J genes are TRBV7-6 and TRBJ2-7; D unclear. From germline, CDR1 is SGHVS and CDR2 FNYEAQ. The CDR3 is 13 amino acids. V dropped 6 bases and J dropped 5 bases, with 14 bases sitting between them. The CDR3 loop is CASSFRAGDEQYF. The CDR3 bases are TGTGCCAGCAGTTTTAGGGCCGGCGACGAGCAGTACTTC.

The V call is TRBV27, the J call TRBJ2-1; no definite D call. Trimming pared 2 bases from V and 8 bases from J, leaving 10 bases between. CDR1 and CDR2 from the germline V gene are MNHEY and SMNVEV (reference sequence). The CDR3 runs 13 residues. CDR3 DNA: TGTGCCAGCAGTTTAATCCCGGAAGATGAGCAGTTCTTC. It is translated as CASSLIPEDEQFF.

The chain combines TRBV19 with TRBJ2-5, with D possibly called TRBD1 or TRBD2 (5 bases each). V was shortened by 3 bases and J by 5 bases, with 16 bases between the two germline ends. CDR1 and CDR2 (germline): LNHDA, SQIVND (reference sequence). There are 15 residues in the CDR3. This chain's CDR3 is CASSIHPEGPETQYF. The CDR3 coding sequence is TGTGCCAGTAGTATTCATCCCGAGGGGCCCGAGACCCAGTACTTC.

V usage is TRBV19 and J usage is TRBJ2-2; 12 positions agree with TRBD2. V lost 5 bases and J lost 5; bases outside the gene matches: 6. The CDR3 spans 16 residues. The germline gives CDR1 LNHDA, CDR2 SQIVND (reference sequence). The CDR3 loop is CASSVLLAGGTGELFF. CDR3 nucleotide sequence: TGTGCCAGTAGTGTGTTACTAGCGGGAGGAACCGGGGAGCTGTTTTTT. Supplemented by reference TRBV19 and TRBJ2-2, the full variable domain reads DGGITQSPKYLFRKEGQNVTLSCEQNLNHDAMYWYRQDPGQGLRLIYYSQIVNDFQKGDIAEGYSVSREKKESFPLTVTSAQKNPTAFYLCASSVLLAGGTGELFFGEGSRLTVL.

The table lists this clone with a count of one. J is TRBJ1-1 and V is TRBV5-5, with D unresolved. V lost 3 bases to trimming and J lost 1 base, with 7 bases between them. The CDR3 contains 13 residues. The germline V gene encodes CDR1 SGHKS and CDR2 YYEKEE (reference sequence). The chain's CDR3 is CASSSIGNTEAFF. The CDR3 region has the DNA TGTGCCAGCAGCTCCATAGGGAACACTGAAGCTTTCTTT.

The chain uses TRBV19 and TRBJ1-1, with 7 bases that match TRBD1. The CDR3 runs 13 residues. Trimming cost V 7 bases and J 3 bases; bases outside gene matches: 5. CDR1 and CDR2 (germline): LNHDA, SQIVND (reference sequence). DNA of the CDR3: TGTGCCAGTAACCAACAGGGGCACACTGAAGCTTTCTTT. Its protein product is CASNQQGHTEAFF.

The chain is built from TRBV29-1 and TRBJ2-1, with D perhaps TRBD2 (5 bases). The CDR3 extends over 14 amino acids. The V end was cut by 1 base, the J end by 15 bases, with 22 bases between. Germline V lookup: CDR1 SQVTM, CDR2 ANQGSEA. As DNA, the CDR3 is TGCAGCGTTGAAGCTAGCCCCGAGTCTATAATGAGGTTCTTC. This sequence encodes CSVEASPESIMRFF.

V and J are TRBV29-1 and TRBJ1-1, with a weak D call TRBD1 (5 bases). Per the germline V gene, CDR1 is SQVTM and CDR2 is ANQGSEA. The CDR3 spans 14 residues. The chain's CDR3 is CRGDPGGKNTEAFF. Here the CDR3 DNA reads TGCCGGGGCGACCCCGGAGGGAAAAACACTGAAGCTTTCTTT.

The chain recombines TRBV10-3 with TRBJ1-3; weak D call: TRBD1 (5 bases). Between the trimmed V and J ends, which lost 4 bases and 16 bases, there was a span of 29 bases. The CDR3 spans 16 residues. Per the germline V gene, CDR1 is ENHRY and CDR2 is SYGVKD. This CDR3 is CAISGTSLRVAPRVYF. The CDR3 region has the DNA TGTGCCATCAGTGGTACGAGCCTCAGGGTTGCCCCCAGGGTGTATTTT.

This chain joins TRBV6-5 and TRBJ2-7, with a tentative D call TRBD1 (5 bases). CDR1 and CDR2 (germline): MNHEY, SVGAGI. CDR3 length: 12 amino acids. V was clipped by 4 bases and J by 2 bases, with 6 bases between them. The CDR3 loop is CASSLTAYEQYF. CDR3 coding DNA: TGTGCCAGCAGTTTGACAGCCTACGAGCAGTACTTC.

The CDR3 protein is CASSLATQARAPSNYGYTF. The CDR3 DNA sequence: TGTGCCAGCAGCTTGGCCACACAGGCGAGGGCTCCTTCTAACTATGGCTACACCTTC. This chain connects TRBV5-8 to TRBJ1-2, with a possible D match to TRBD1 (5 bases). The length of the CDR3 is 19 residues. The germline V and J ends were trimmed by 0 bases and 0 bases, with 21 bases remaining between them. CDR1 and CDR2 from the germline V gene are SGHTS and YDEGEE.

The CDR3 nucleotides read TGTGCCAGCAGCTTAGCGCTGGTGACAGGGTTGAACACTGAAGCTTTCTTT. Residues: CASSLALVTGLNTEAFF. V usage is TRBV7-9 and J usage is TRBJ1-1; 7 nucleotides align to TRBD1. This CDR3 region has 17 residues. Germline values: CDR1 SEHNR, CDR2 FQNEAQ (reference sequence). Trimming cost V 0 bases and J 0 bases; bases outside gene matches: 7.

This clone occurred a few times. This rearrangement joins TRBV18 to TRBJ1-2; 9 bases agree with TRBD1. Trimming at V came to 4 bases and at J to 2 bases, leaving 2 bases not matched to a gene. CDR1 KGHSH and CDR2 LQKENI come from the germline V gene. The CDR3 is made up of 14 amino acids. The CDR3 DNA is TGTGCCAGCTCACTACAGGGGGCGAACTATGGCTACACCTTC. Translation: CASSLQGANYGYTF.